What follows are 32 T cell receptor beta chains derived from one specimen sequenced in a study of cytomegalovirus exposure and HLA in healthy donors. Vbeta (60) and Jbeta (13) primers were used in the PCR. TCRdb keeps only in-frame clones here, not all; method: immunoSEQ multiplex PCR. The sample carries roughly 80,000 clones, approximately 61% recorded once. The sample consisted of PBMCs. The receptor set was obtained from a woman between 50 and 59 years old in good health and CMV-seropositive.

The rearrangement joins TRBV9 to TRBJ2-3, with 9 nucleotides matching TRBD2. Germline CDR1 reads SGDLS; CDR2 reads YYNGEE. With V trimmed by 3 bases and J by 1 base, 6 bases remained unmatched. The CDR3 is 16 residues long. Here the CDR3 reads CASSARTSVRTDTQYF. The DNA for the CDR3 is TGTGCCAGCAGCGCTAGGACTAGCGTCCGCACAGATACGCAGTATTTT.

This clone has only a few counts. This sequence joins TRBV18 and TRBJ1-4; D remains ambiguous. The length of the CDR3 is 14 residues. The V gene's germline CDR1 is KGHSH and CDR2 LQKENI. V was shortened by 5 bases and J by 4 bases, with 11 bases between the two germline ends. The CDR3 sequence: CASSIRTRNEKLFF. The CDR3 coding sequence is TGTGCCAGCTCAATCAGAACCCGTAATGAAAAACTGTTTTTT.

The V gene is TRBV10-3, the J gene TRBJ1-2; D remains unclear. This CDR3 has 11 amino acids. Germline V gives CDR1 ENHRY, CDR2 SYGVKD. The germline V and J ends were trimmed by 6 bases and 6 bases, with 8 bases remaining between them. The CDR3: CAIRVTDGYTF. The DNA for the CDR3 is TGTGCCATCAGGGTTACGGATGGCTACACCTTC.

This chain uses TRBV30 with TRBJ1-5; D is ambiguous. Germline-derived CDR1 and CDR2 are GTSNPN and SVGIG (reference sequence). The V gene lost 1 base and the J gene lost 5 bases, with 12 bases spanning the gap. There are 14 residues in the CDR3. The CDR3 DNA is TGTGCCTGGAGTGGTGGCGGTTCCCATCAGCCCCAGCATTTT. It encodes CAWSGGGSHQPQHF. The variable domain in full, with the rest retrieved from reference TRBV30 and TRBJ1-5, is SQTIHQWPATLVQPVGSPLSLECTVEGTSNPNLYWYRQAAGRGLQLLFYSVGIGQISSEVPQNLSASRPQDRQFILSSKKLLLSDSGFYLCAWSGGGSHQPQHFGDGTRLSIL.

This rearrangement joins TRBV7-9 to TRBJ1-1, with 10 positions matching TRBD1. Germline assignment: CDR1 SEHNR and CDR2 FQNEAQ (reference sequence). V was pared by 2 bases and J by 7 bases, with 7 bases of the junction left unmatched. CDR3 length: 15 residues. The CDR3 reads CASSLSGTGAGEAFF. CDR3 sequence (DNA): TGTGCCAGCAGCTTATCCGGGACAGGGGCTGGTGAAGCTTTCTTT.

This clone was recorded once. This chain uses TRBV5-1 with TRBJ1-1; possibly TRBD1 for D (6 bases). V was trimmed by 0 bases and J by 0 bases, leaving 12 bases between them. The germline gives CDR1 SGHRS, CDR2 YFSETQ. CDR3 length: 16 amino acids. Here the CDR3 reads CASSLVGQSMNTEAFF. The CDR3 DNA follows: TGCGCCAGCAGCTTGGTCGGACAGTCTATGAACACTGAAGCTTTCTTT.

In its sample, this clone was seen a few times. The CDR3 sequence is CASSDRGANEKLFF. The CDR3 nucleotides are TGTGCCAGTAGTGACCGGGGAGCTAATGAAAAACTGTTTTTT. The gene calls are TRBV19 and TRBJ1-4; D unclear. Trimming removed 5 bases from V and 3 bases from J, with 10 bases in between. The CDR3 has 14 residues. Germline-derived CDR1 and CDR2 are LNHDA and SQIVND (reference sequence).

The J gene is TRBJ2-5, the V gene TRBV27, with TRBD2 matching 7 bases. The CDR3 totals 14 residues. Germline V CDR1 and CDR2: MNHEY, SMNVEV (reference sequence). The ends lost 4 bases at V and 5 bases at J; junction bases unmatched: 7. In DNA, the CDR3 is TGTGCCAGCAGTTACCGGGAGGCCTGGGAGACCCAGTACTTC. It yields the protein CASSYREAWETQYF.

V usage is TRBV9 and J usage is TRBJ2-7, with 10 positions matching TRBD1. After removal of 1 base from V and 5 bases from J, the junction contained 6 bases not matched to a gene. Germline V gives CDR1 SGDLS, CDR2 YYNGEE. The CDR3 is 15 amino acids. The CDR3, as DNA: TGTGCCAGCAGCGTACACGGGACAGGGGCGAACGAGCAGTACTTC. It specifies CASSVHGTGANEQYF.

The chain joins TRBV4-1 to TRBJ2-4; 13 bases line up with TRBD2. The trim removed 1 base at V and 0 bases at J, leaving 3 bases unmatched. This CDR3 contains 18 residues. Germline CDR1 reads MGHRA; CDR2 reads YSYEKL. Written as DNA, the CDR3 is TGCGCCAGCAGCCAAGGACTAGCGGGGGGAGTAGCCAAAAACATTCAGTACTTC. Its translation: CASSQGLAGGVAKNIQYF.

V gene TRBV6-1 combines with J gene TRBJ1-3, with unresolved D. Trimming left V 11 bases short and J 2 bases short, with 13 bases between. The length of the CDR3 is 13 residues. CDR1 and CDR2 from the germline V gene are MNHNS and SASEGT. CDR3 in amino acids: CAYSPQAGNTIYF. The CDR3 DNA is TGTGCCTACAGCCCCCAAGCTGGAAACACCATATATTTT.

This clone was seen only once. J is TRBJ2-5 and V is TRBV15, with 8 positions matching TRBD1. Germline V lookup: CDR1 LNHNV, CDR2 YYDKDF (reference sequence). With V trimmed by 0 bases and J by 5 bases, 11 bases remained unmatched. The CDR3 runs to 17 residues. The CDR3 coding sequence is TGTGCCACCAGCAGAGATTCGGGACAGGATCATAGGGAGACCCAGTACTTC. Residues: CATSRDSGQDHRETQYF.

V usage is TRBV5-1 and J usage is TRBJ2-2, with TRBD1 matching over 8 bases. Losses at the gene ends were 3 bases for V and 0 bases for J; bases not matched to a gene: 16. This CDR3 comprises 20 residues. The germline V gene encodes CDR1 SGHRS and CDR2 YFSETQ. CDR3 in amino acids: CASSSYPLTRGLTNTGELFF. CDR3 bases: TGCGCCAGCAGCTCCTATCCTTTGACCAGGGGGCTAACGAACACCGGGGAGCTGTTTTTT.

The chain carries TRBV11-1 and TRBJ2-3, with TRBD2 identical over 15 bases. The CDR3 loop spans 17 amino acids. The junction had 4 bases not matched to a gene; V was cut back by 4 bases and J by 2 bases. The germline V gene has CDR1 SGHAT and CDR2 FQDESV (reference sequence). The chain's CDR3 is CASSSGTSGGFTDTQYF. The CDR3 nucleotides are TGTGCCAGCAGCTCGGGGACTAGCGGGGGGTTCACAGATACGCAGTATTTT.

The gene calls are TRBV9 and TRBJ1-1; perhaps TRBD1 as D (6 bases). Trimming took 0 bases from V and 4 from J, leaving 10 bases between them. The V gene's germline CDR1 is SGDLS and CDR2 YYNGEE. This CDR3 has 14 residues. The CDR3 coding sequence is TGTGCCAGCAGCGTAGGGACAGTTGCCACTGAAGCTTTCTTT. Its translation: CASSVGTVATEAFF. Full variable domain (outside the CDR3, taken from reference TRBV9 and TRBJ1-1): DSGVTQTPKHLITATGQRVTLRCSPRSGDLSVYWYQQSLDQGLQFLIQYYNGEERAKGNILERFSAQQFPDLHSELNLSSLELGDSALYFCASSVGTVATEAFFGQGTRLTVV.

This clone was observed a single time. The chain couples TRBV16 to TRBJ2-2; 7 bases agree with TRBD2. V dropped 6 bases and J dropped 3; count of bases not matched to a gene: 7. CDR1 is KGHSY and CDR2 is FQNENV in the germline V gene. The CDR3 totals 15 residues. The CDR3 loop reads CASSQALADTGELFF. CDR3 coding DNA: TGTGCCAGCAGTCAGGCCCTAGCGGACACCGGGGAGCTGTTTTTT.

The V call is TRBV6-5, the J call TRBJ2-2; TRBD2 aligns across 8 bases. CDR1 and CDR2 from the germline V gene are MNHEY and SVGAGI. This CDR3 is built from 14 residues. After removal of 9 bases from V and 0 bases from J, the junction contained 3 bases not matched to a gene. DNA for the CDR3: TGTGCCAGTAGCGGGGCAGCGAACACCGGGGAGCTGTTTTTT. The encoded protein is CASSGAANTGELFF.

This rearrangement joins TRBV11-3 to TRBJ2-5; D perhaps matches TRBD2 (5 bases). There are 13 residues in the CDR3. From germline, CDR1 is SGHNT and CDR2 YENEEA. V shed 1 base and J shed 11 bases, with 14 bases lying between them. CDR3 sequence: CASSLGRLEEQYF. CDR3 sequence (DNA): TGTGCCAGCAGCTTAGGGCGTCTGGAGGAGCAGTACTTC.

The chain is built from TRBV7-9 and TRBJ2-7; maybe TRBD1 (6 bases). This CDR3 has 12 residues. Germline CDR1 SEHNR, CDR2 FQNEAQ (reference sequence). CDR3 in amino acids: CSSSFRGHEQYV. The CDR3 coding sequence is TGTTCCAGCAGCTTCAGGGGTCACGAGCAGTACGTC.

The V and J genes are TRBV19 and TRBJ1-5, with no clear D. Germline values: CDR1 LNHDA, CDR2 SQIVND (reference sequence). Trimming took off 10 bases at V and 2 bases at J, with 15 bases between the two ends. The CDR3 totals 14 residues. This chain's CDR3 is CAIPRRIGNQPQHF. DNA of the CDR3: TGTGCCATCCCCAGGCGTATCGGCAATCAGCCCCAGCATTTT. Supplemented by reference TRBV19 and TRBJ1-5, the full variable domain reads DGGITQSPKYLFRKEGQNVTLSCEQNLNHDAMYWYRQDPGQGLRLIYYSQIVNDFQKGDIAEGYSVSREKKESFPLTVTSAQKNPTAFYLCAIPRRIGNQPQHFGDGTRLSIL.

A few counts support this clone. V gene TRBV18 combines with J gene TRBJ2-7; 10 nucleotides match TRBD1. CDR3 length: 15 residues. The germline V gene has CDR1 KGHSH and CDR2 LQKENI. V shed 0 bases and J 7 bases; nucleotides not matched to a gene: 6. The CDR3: CASSPPDRGSGEQYF. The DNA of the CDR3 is TGTGCCAGCTCACCACCGGACAGGGGGTCCGGGGAGCAGTACTTC.

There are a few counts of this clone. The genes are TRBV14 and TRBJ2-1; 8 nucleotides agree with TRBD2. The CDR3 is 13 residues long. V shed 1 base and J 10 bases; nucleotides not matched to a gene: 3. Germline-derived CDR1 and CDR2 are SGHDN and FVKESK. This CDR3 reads CASSQVGGAEQFF. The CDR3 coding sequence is TGTGCCAGCAGCCAAGTCGGGGGGGCCGAGCAGTTCTTC.

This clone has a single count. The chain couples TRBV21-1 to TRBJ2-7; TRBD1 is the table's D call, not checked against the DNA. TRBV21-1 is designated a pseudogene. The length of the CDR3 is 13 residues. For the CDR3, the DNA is TGTGCCAGCCGCCGGGACAGGGGCTACGAGCAGTACTTC. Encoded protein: CASRRDRGYEQYF.

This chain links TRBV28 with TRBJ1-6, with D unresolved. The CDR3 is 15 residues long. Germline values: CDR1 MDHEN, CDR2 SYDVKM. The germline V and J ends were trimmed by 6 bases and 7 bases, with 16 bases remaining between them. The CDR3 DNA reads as TGTGCCAGCAGGCCAGGAGGACGGAGCAATTCACCCCTCCACTTT. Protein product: CASRPGGRSNSPLHF.

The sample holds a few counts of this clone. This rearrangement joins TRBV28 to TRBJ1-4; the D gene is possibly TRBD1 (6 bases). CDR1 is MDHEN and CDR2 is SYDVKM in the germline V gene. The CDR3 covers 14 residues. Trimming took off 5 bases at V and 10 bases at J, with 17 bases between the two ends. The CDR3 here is CASSLDSLTGKLFF. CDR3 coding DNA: TGTGCCAGCAGTCTGGACAGTCTTACTGGAAAACTGTTTTTT.

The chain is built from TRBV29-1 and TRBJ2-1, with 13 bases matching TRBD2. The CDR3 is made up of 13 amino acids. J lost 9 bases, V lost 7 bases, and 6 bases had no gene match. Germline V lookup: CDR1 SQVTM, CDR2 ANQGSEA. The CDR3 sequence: CSGLLAGGTEQFF. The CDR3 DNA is TGCAGCGGCTTACTAGCGGGGGGGACTGAGCAGTTCTTC.

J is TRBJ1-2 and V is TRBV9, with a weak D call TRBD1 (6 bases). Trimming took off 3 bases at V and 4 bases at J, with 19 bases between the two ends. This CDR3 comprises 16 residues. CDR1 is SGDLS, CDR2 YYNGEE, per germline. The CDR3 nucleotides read TGTGCCAGCAGCGCCTTTAGCGGGGGGCGAGGCTATGGCTACACCTTC. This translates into CASSAFSGGRGYGYTF.

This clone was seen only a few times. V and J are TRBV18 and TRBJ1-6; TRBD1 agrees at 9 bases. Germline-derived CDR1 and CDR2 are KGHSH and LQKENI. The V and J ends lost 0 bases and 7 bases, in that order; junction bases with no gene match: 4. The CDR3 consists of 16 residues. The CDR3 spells CASSPPETGGNSPLHF. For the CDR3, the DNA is TGTGCCAGCTCACCACCGGAGACAGGGGGAAATTCACCCCTCCACTTT.

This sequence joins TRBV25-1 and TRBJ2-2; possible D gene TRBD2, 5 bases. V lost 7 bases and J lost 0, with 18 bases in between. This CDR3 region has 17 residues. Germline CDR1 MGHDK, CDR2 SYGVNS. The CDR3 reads CASIASPGRANTGELFF. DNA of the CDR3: TGTGCCAGCATAGCGTCTCCGGGTCGCGCGAACACCGGGGAGCTGTTTTTT.

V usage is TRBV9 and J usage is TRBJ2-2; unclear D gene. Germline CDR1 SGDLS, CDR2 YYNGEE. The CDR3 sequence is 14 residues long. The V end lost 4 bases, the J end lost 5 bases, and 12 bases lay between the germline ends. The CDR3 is CASSPRPGTGELFF. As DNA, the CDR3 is TGTGCCAGCAGCCCAAGGCCCGGGACCGGGGAGCTGTTTTTT.

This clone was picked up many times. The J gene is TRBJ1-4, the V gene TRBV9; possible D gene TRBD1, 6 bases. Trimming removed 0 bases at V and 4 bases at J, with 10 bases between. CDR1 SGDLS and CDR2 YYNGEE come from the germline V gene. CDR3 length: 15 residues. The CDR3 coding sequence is TGTGCCAGCAGCGTAGAGGACAGAAATAATGAAAAACTGTTTTTT. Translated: CASSVEDRNNEKLFF.

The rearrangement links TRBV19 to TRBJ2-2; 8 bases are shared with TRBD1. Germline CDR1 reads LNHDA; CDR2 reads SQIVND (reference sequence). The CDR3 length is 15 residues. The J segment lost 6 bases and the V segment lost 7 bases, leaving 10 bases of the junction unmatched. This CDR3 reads CASISEVQGAGELFF. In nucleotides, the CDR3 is TGTGCCAGTATCTCGGAGGTACAGGGGGCCGGGGAGCTGTTTTTT.